Below, one TCR beta chain is given with its context. V gave up 6 bases and J gave up 0 bases; unmatched junction bases: 4. CDR1 and CDR2 (germline): MDHEN, SYDVKM. CDR3 length: 14 residues. The entry originates in a study of human T cells and chemical hapten exposure. Study-level background: Alopecia areata, totalis and universalis patients, mostly female, were included. TCR yields per sample varied, mainly owing to small pooled library volume differences.

TCRdb re-derived calls from the RACE reads in MiXCR, one entry per CDR3 protein. Counted here are approximately 84,000 distinct CDR3 sequences, 10% occurring once; the ten biggest clones make up over 2%. The time point was: patch test 2, 6 weeks after DPC sensitization. The treatment is: therapeutic diphenylcyclopropenone sensitization with weekly scalp DPC. The chain uses TRBV28 and TRBJ2-7; 8 bases fit TRBD2. The origin of this receptor is a woman aged 30 to 39 with alopecia areata. Some clones in this sample may be carry-over from other donors' samples. Sequenced here: whole blood, sampled in connection with sensitization to the hapten diphenylcyclopropenone (DPC). The CDR3 protein is CASRHSGSSYEQYF. The CDR3 nucleotides read TGTGCCAGCAGACACAGCGGGAGCTCCTACGAGCAGTACTTC.